This TCR beta chain was recorded in a study of prognosis after radiotherapy for stage I lung cancer. Study-wide results and limits: Patients given stereotactic body radiation therapy showed fewer unique TCR clones afterward, median about 9,700 versus 6,500.

V was pared by 6 bases and J by 1 base, with 10 bases between. CDR3 length: 14 amino acids. Per germline, CDR1 MNHNS and CDR2 SASEGT. Amplification of the TCR beta CDR3 (from genomic DNA) was done by two-round multiplex PCR. Round one of PCR was performed, and it used primers specific to each TRBV and TRBJ gene. TCRdb re-derived calls from the multiplex PCR reads in MiXCR, one entry per CDR3 protein. This table has 8,500 to 13,000 distinct CDR3 sequences, roughly 50% appearing once. To note about this clonotype: What it recognizes is unknown.

The specimen comprised PBMCs, sampled before or after stereotactic body radiation therapy (not recorded which). The sequence derives from a donor aged 50 or older with non-small cell lung cancer. The chain joins TRBV6-1 to TRBJ1-5; D gene ambiguous. The CDR3 protein is CASRGGNSNQPQHF. CDR3 nucleotides: TGTGCCAGCAGGGGAGGGAACAGCAATCAGCCCCAGCATTTT.